The source of this T cell receptor beta chain is a study of identical twins. One entry per CDR3 protein results from TCRdb running MiXCR on the 5' RACE reads. In the table there are about 920,000 distinct CDR3 sequences, roughly an eighth of which are singletons. V lost 5 bases, J lost 4 bases, and 7 bases stayed unmatched. The CDR3 runs 14 residues. Looked up from germline, CDR1 is MNHEY and CDR2 is SMNVEV (reference sequence). These data were also filed under a second study, of yellow fever vaccine responses in identical twins.

The V gene is TRBV27, the J gene TRBJ2-7; 8 nucleotides agree with TRBD1. Sequencing was performed on PBMCs. The source of this sequence is a woman aged 18-29 years in good health. CDR3 in amino acids: CASSHTGGRYEQYF. CDR3 coding DNA: TGTGCCAGCAGTCACACAGGGGGGAGGTACGAGCAGTACTTC.